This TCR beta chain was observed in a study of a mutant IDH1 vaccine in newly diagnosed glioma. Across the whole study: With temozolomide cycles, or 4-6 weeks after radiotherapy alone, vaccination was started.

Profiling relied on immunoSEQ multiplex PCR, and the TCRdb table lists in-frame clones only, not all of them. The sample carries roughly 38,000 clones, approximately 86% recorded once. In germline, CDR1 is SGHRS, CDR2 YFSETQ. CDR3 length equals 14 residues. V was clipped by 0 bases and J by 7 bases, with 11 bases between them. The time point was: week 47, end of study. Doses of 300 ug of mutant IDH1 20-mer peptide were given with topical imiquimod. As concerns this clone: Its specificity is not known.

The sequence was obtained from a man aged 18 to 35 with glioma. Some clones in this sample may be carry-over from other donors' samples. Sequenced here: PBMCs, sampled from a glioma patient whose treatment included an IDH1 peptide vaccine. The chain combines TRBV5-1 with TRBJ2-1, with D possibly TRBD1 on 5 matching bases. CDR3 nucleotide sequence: TGCGCCAGCAGCTTGGCGGGCAGGGTTAATGAGCAGTTCTTC. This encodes CASSLAGRVNEQFF.